This T cell receptor (beta chain) was sequenced in a study of CD8+CD57+ T cells in acquired aplastic anemia. Study conclusions and caveats: Patients shared 25 to 35 CD8+ CDR3 sequences with controls.

This CDR3 comprises 14 residues. V was trimmed by 3 bases and J by 2 bases, leaving 9 bases between them. Germline lookup yields CDR1 SGHDT and CDR2 YYEEEE. Many counts were recorded for this clonotype. What it binds is unknown. The TCR beta profiling, which covered VDJ combination and CDR3 sequence, was carried out using genomic DNA as the template. From the reads, TCRdb called clonotypes with MiXCR, one entry per CDR3 protein. The sample carries nearly 60,000 distinct CDR3 sequences, roughly 60% recorded once. An expansion of CD8+CD57+ cells by flow cytometry had been shown in patients chosen for sequencing. The cohort consisted entirely of patients having severe acquired aplastic anemia.

This sequence originates from a human donor with aplastic anemia. Specimen: sorted CD4+, CD8+, or CD8+CD57+ T cells (not recorded which) from PBMCs. The chain recombines TRBV5-6 with TRBJ1-3; D remains unclear. CDR3 sequence reads: CASSYDGAGNTIYF. The CDR3 DNA is TGTGCCAGCAGCTACGACGGTGCTGGAAACACCATATATTTT. Combining the CDR3 with reference TRBV5-6 and TRBJ1-3 gives the whole variable domain DAGVTQSPTHLIKTRGQQVTLRCSPKSGHDTVSWYQQALGQGPQFIFQYYEEEERQRGNFPDRFSGHQFPNYSSELNVNALLLGDSALYLCASSYDGAGNTIYFGEGSWLTVV.